The rows below give T cell receptor beta chains drawn from one sample of a study of identical twins. TCRdb itself ran the 5' RACE reads through MiXCR, one entry per CDR3 protein. The table includes 690,000 or so distinct CDR3 sequences, 8.6% detected once. These same data were also listed under a study on yellow fever vaccine responses in identical twins.

The specimen sequenced was PBMCs. The receptors were sampled from a woman aged 18 to 35 in good health. CDR3s include the opening cysteine and the closing phenylalanine or tryptophan. The order of the fields is V gene, clone size, D gene, J gene, CDR3 DNA, CDR3 protein. The D gene is left open where the match is weak. Clone sizes are given selectively: once, few, many, or a class where the clone is expanded.

V gene: TRBV5-1; clone size: .; D gene: .; J gene: TRBJ2-7; CDR3 DNA: TGCGCCAGCAGCTCCGACGGGAGATCCTACGAGCAGTACTTC; CDR3 protein: CASSSDGRSYEQYF
V gene: TRBV4-3; clone size: .; D gene: .; J gene: TRBJ2-7; CDR3 DNA: TGCGCCAGCAGCCAAGAAATCAGGACTTACCTTAGCGAGCAGTACTTC; CDR3 protein: CASSQEIRTYLSEQYF
V gene: TRBV3-1; clone size: .; D gene: .; J gene: TRBJ1-5; CDR3 DNA: TGTGCCAGCAGCCAAGATAGCTCCCCCAATCAGCCCCAGCATTTT; CDR3 protein: CASSQDSSPNQPQHF
V gene: TRBV9; clone size: few; D gene: .; J gene: TRBJ2-1; CDR3 DNA: TGTGCCAGCAGCGTAGTAGGACGGGGGGCCTCCTACAATGAGCAGTTCTTC; CDR3 protein: CASSVVGRGASYNEQFF
V gene: TRBV6-5; clone size: many; D gene: .; J gene: TRBJ1-3; CDR3 DNA: TGTGCCAGCAGTTACGGCAACGAAGGCTCACGGGGAACCATATATTTT; CDR3 protein: CASSYGNEGSRGTIYF
V gene: TRBV7-2; clone size: few; D gene: TRBD2; J gene: TRBJ2-5; CDR3 DNA: TGTGCCAGCAGCTTAGTTATGACTAGCGGGCAAGAGACCCAGTACTTC; CDR3 protein: CASSLVMTSGQETQYF
V gene: TRBV20-1; clone size: few; D gene: TRBD2; J gene: TRBJ2-1; CDR3 DNA: TGCAGTGCTAGGGGACTAGCGGGGGGTTACCCCTACTATGAGCAGTTCTTC; CDR3 protein: CSARGLAGGYPYYEQFF
V gene: TRBV28; clone size: .; D gene: TRBD1; J gene: TRBJ1-1; CDR3 DNA: TGTGCCAGCATCCTACAGGGGAAGAACACTGAAGCTTTCTTT; CDR3 protein: CASILQGKNTEAFF
V gene: TRBV7-9; clone size: many; D gene: .; J gene: TRBJ2-1; CDR3 DNA: TGTGCCAGCAGCTTAGCGGGGGGGCCTTCCTACAATGAGCAGTTCTTC; CDR3 protein: CASSLAGGPSYNEQFF
V gene: TRBV7-3; clone size: few; D gene: TRBD2; J gene: TRBJ2-5; CDR3 DNA: TGTGCCAGCAGCCCTCAGGGAAGCGGGGGGCAAGAGACCCAGTACTTC; CDR3 protein: CASSPQGSGGQETQYF
V gene: TRBV5-1; clone size: few; D gene: TRBD1; J gene: TRBJ1-6; CDR3 DNA: TGCGCCAGCAGACGGACAGGGGAGAATTCTAGCTATAATTCACCCCTCCACTTT; CDR3 protein: CASRRTGENSSYNSPLHF
V gene: TRBV5-1; clone size: many; D gene: TRBD1; J gene: TRBJ1-1; CDR3 DNA: TGCGCCAGCAGCTTCGGGGACAGGACGCTCTCTGAAGCTTTCTTT; CDR3 protein: CASSFGDRTLSEAFF
V gene: TRBV4-1; clone size: .; D gene: .; J gene: TRBJ2-6; CDR3 DNA: TGCGCCAGCAGCCAAGATGGATTTCGTGGGTTTGCACCCCCTCTGGGTGCCTACGTCCTGACTTTC; CDR3 protein: CASSQDGFRGFAPPLGAYVLTF
V gene: TRBV5-1; clone size: few; D gene: TRBD1; J gene: TRBJ2-1; CDR3 DNA: TGCGCCAGCAGCTTGGGGACAGGGAACCACAATGAGCAGTTCTTC; CDR3 protein: CASSLGTGNHNEQFF
V gene: TRBV6-1; clone size: .; D gene: .; J gene: TRBJ2-1; CDR3 DNA: TGTGCCAGTAACGGCGGGGTATCCTACAATGAGCAGTTCTTC; CDR3 protein: CASNGGVSYNEQFF
V gene: TRBV28; clone size: many; D gene: .; J gene: TRBJ2-2; CDR3 DNA: TGTGCCAGCAATCCCGACTTACTAAACACCGGGGAGCTGTTTTTT; CDR3 protein: CASNPDLLNTGELFF
V gene: TRBV7-2; clone size: .; D gene: TRBD1; J gene: TRBJ2-7; CDR3 DNA: TGTGCCAGCAGCTTAGGACGCGGGACAGGGGTAACCTACGAGCAGTACTTC; CDR3 protein: CASSLGRGTGVTYEQYF
V gene: TRBV2; clone size: .; D gene: .; J gene: TRBJ1-4; CDR3 DNA: TGTGCCAGCAGTAATCCTCTAGCAGATGAAAAACTGTTTTTT; CDR3 protein: CASSNPLADEKLFF
V gene: TRBV6-5; clone size: few; D gene: .; J gene: TRBJ2-7; CDR3 DNA: TGTGCCAGCAGTTACTCGGGCGCGGGGATATCCTACGAGCAGTACTTC; CDR3 protein: CASSYSGAGISYEQYF
V gene: TRBV7-2; clone size: few; D gene: .; J gene: TRBJ2-6; CDR3 DNA: TGTGCCAGCAGTATAACTTTAGGTGGGGCCAACGTCCTGACTTTC; CDR3 protein: CASSITLGGANVLTF
V gene: TRBV2; clone size: many; D gene: .; J gene: TRBJ2-2; CDR3 DNA: TGTGCCAGCAGTGAGGCTGACTCCCTCAACACCGGGGAGCTGTTTTTT; CDR3 protein: CASSEADSLNTGELFF
V gene: TRBV3-1; clone size: few; D gene: .; J gene: TRBJ2-5; CDR3 DNA: TGTGCCAGCAGCCCCCCAGAATTCCAAGAGACCCAGTACTTC; CDR3 protein: CASSPPEFQETQYF
V gene: TRBV20-1; clone size: .; D gene: TRBD1; J gene: TRBJ1-2; CDR3 DNA: TGCAGTGCTATAACAGGGGTCGATGGCTACACCTTC; CDR3 protein: CSAITGVDGYTF
V gene: TRBV10-3; clone size: .; D gene: TRBD2; J gene: TRBJ2-1; CDR3 DNA: TGTGCCACCCAAAGACTAGCGGGAGAAGACGTTGGTGAGCAGTTCTTC; CDR3 protein: CATQRLAGEDVGEQFF
V gene: TRBV12-3/TRBV12-4; clone size: many; D gene: .; J gene: TRBJ2-2; CDR3 DNA: TGTGCCAGCAGCCCAGGCGAGCGCACCGGGGAGCTGTTTTTT; CDR3 protein: CASSPGERTGELFF
V gene: TRBV7-3; clone size: many; D gene: .; J gene: TRBJ2-3; CDR3 DNA: TGTGCCAGCGGGGTAATCACAGATACGCAGTATTTT; CDR3 protein: CASGVITDTQYF
V gene: TRBV4-1; clone size: many; D gene: .; J gene: TRBJ2-7; CDR3 DNA: TGCGCCAGCAGCCAAGGTTTGGGCGAGCAGTACTTC; CDR3 protein: CASSQGLGEQYF